This T cell receptor (beta chain) was recorded in a study of draining lymph node invasion in breast cancer (dated by TCRdb to about 2020). As for the study more broadly: Nodal metastasis was diagnosed by histology and cytokeratin immunohistochemistry, and confirmation was obtained by EpCAM/CD45 flow cytometry. Matched non-invaded and tumor-invaded tumor-draining lymph nodes plus the primary tumor were contributed by each patient, with both Treg and Tconv subsets profiled. In a separate targeted assay, bulk TCR-beta CDR3 sequencing compared sorted memory regulatory T cells and memory conventional CD4 T cells across breast cancer tissues. Lymph nodes from five patients were covered by the separate targeted TCR sequencing, and for three of those patients the primary tumors were sequenced as well. Broad study findings and their caveats: Tracking the tumor top-100 clones was possible in just a couple of patients. Whether Treg conversion occurred in a given organ or whether converted Tregs recirculated between nodes and tumor could not be resolved from the data. Some of the top 100 tumor clones were detected in invaded and non-invaded nodes, and this detection was taken to suggest recirculation between tumor and draining nodes. TCRs shared between the Treg and Tconv subsets were regarded as suggesting, but not proving, a common clonal origin. In the targeted TCR-seq data, Tregs appeared more clonally expanded than Tconvs in all tissues, and both subsets were less diverse in tumor than lymph nodes. In each tissue, about 13-22% of Treg TCRs were also present in Tconvs, a finding interpreted as suggesting peripheral induction of Tregs.

CD4+ CD45RA- CD25- cells were sorted as memory conventional CD4 T cells. Tumor-draining lymph nodes were classified as non-invaded or invaded according to absence or presence of metastatic tumor cells. T cells were pre-enriched with a Miltenyi Pan T Cell isolation kit before staining and sorting. Immunohistochemistry for estrogen receptor, progesterone receptor, HER2 and Ki-67 was used to characterize primary tumors. Fresh surgical tissue was processed within a few hours after surgery by being cut into small fragments. Tissue fragments were enzymatically digested with Liberase TL plus DNase for roughly 19 minutes and filtered through a 40-micrometer strainer. After DAPI live/dead staining, cells were sorted on a BD FACS Aria II, reaching roughly 96-99% purity. Sorted cells were lysed in TCL buffer and RNA was purified with a Norgen Single Cell RNA purification kit including DNase treatment. The protocol used for the library was bulk RNA-seq. Sequenced on an Illumina HiSeq 2500. In the authors' own workflow: For the separate targeted TCR-seq dataset, CDR3 sequences were extracted and quantified from raw reads using MiXCR version 2.1.5 with default parameters. The separate targeted TCR-seq dataset defined each TCR-beta clone by its combination of V gene, J gene and CDR3 sequence. The separate targeted TCR-seq dataset was filtered by first dropping clones with fewer than three counts and then keeping only the 90% most strongly expressed clones in each sample. For each tissue in the separate targeted TCR-seq dataset, Treg-Tconv overlap was calculated by dividing the number of shared clones by the total number of Treg clones and multiplying by 100. TCRdb ran its own pipeline on the public reads, namely fastp trimming at Q25 and MiXCR clone calling, and kept in-frame beta chains. Under each unique CDR3 protein, matching rows form one entry showing the most common genes and DNA. TCRdb, not the authors, supplied the V and J calls. The sample table holds approximately 4,000 distinct CDR3 sequences, of which roughly four fifths were seen once. 1.5% to 2% of the sample belongs to the ten largest clones.

This clonotype showed up just once. Its binding antigen is unknown. The input lacks base qualities; no much larger clone sits a single base away. Evidence from a single read is weak. Between the V and J ends, shortened by 3 bases and 4 bases respectively, the junction contains 13 bases. CDR1 SGHRS and CDR2 YFSETQ are derived from the germline V gene. The CDR3, cysteine through phenylalanine, is 14 amino acids long. The read is trimmed to its CDR3 DNA, 42 bases read in frame from base 1. This sequence uses TRBV5-1 and TRBJ2-5, with the D call tentatively TRBD1 or TRBD2, each fitting 5 bases. Input material: sorted memory CD4+ effector T cells from a lymph node. The sample's cell subset or site label is to be understood as: CD45RA-negative sorted CD4+ T cells (memory Tconv or effector/memory Treg). The sequence derives from a female donor with luminal breast cancer. The encoded CDR3 is CASSSWGTGETQYF. The DNA sequence is as follows: TGCGCCAGCAGCTCCTGGGGGACGGGAGAGACCCAGTACTTC.